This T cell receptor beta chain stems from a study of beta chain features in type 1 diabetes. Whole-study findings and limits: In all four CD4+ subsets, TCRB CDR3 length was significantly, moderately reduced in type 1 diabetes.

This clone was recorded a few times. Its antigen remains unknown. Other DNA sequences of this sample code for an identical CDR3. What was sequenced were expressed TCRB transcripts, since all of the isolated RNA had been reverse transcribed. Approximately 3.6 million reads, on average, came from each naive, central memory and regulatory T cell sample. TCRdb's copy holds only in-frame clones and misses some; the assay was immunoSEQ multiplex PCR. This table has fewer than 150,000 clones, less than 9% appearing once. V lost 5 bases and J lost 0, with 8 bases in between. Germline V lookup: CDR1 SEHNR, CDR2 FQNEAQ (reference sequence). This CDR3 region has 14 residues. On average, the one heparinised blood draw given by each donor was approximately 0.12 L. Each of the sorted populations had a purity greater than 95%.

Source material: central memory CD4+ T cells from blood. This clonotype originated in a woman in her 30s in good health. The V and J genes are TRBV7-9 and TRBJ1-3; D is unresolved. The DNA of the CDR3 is TGTGCCAGCAGCCCACAGAGCTCTGGAAACACCATATATTTT. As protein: CASSPQSSGNTIYF.